This record concerns one TCR beta chain sequence. The CDR3 has 11 amino acids. The germline CDR1 and CDR2 sequences are SQVTM and ANQGSEA. V was shortened by 2 bases and J by 7 bases, with 5 bases between the two germline ends. In the original workflow: How many nucleated cells were present was estimated from reference gene primer amplification. Using immunoSEQ multiplex PCR, the repertoire was profiled, and TCRdb retains in-frame clones only, with some absent. D and trimming were read from the DNA, whereas the V and J calls and clone size are those reported in that table. This table has about 74,000 clones, around 77% appearing once. The sample originates from a study of blood T cell repertoires in COVID-19. About the study: The cDNA or gDNA used as material had been derived from T cells, B-cell-depleted T cells, or PBMCs.

This TCR was sampled from a man between 65 and 85 years old with active or convalescent COVID-19. What was sequenced was peripheral blood. The chain recombines TRBV29-1 with TRBJ1-4, with D uncertain. This CDR3 is CSVEYVEKLFF. In DNA form, the CDR3 reads TGCAGCGTTGAATATGTTGAAAAACTGTTTTTT.